These 2 T cell receptor beta chains share one sample of origin, sequenced in a study of T cells after yellow fever vaccination. Using its own MiXCR run on the 5' RACE reads, TCRdb lists one record per CDR3 protein. The sample holds about 47,000 distinct CDR3 sequences; roughly 7.5% are singletons and the top ten take over 25%. The sample consisted of CD8+ T cells sorted from PBMCs, taken roughly 14 days after the first yellow fever vaccination. The source of these receptors is a man younger than 35 who received the YFV17D yellow fever vaccine.

This clonotype was picked up many times. The chain is built from TRBV7-9 and TRBJ1-1; D remains ambiguous. Germline CDR1 SEHNR, CDR2 FQNEAQ (reference sequence). Trimming took off 1 base at V and 3 bases at J, with 12 bases between the two ends. This CDR3 is 15 amino acids long. The CDR3 reads CASSLGPEGYTEAFF. The CDR3 DNA follows: TGTGCCAGCAGCTTAGGACCCGAGGGTTACACTGAAGCTTTCTTT.

The table lists this clonotype with many counts. V is TRBV12-3 or TRBV12-4 and J is TRBJ2-2; D is unresolved. CDR3 length: 12 amino acids. V lost 5 bases and J lost 0, with 1 base in between. CDR3 coding DNA: TGTGCCAGCAGTCCGAACACCGGGGAGCTGTTTTTT. Protein: CASSPNTGELFF.